The source of this T cell receptor (beta chain) is a study of cytomegalovirus exposure and HLA in healthy donors. General observations from the study: As a later analysis showed, a missense DCLRE1C variant was linked to trimming of TCR beta V- and J-genes.

All donors participated as healthy donors of bone marrow. CDR3 length: 15 residues. Germline lookup yields CDR1 SGHVS and CDR2 FNYEAQ. J gave up 7 bases and V 2 bases, and 5 bases lay outside the gene matches. Primers for the PCR totalled 60 Vbeta and 13 Jbeta. Profiling relied on immunoSEQ multiplex PCR, and the TCRdb table lists in-frame clones only, not all of them. The table for this sample gives around 74,000 clones. About this clone itself: Its matching antigen is unknown.

The sequenced sample consisted of PBMCs. This clonotype originated in a man aged 50 to 59 in good health and CMV-seropositive. The V call is TRBV7-6, the J call TRBJ2-1; 10 nucleotides line up with TRBD2. The CDR3 DNA follows: TGTGCCAGCAGCTTAACAGCGGGGGGGTTGAATGAGCAGTTCTTC. It codes for CASSLTAGGLNEQFF.